The present T cell receptor beta chain was sequenced within a study of T cells in localized non-small cell lung cancer. Study results and caveats: Owing to sequencing of a solitary tumor region, heterogeneity cannot be discounted.

Here immunoSEQ multiplex PCR was the method, and the copy in TCRdb shows in-frame clones only, minus some. The profile shows roughly 1,500 clones, about 24% of them singletons. This CDR3 region has 16 residues. V was pared by 5 bases and J by 0 bases, with 11 bases between. Germline V lookup: CDR1 MDHEN, CDR2 SYDVKM. As concerns this clone: The antigen remains undetermined.

The chain combines TRBV28 with TRBJ2-6; tentatively, D is TRBD1 (6 bases). This clonotype was obtained from a female donor over 55 with stage II lung adenocarcinoma. The sample consisted of lung tumor tissue, taken before any cancer treatment. Written as DNA, the CDR3 is TGTGCCAGCAGTCCTGGACAGCCCTCTGGGGCCAACGTCCTGACTTTC. This sequence encodes CASSPGQPSGANVLTF.